One and the same sample provided the 8 T cell receptor beta chains below, sequenced in a study of cytomegalovirus exposure and HLA in healthy donors. This table comes from immunoSEQ multiplex PCR, and its TCRdb copy is limited to in-frame clones, with some not included. The repertoire holds approximately 280,000 clones, approximately 86% seen once, with 1% in the top ten. The sequencing input was PBMCs. All receptors come from a woman aged 18-35 years in good health and CMV-seronegative.

The CDR3 nucleotides are TGTGCCAGCAGCCGACGGGTCGGGCAGCCCCAGCATTTT. It encodes CASSRRVGQPQHF. The chain uses TRBV7-9 and TRBJ1-5; no reliable D call. The CDR3 totals 13 residues. V lost 5 bases and J lost 7, with 12 bases in between. Germline CDR1 SEHNR, CDR2 FQNEAQ (reference sequence). Together with reference TRBV7-9 and TRBJ1-5, the CDR3 gives the full variable domain: DTGVSQNPRHKITKRGQNVTFRCDPISEHNRLYWYRQTLGQGPEFLTYFQNEAQLEKSRLLSDRFSAERPKGSFSTLEIQRTEQGDSAMYLCASSRRVGQPQHFGDGTRLSIL.

The gene calls are TRBV7-8 and TRBJ1-1, with D unresolved. Per germline, CDR1 SGHVS and CDR2 FQNEAQ. With 0 bases removed from V and 1 base from J, the gap between germline ends came to 6 bases. There are 14 residues in the CDR3. CDR3 sequence: CASSLAWPNTEAFF. The CDR3 coding sequence is TGTGCCAGCAGCTTAGCGTGGCCGAACACTGAAGCTTTCTTT.

The chain is built from TRBV29-1 and TRBJ2-1; no definite D call. Germline CDR1 SQVTM, CDR2 ANQGSEA. V was cut by 4 bases and J by 5 bases, with 12 bases left in between. This CDR3 has 13 amino acids. As DNA, the CDR3 is TGCAGCGTTGCGTTGAGGAAGGACAATGAGCAGTTCTTC. The encoded protein is CSVALRKDNEQFF.

This rearrangement joins TRBV5-4 to TRBJ2-7; D perhaps matches TRBD2 (5 bases). The CDR3 covers 13 residues. Germline CDR1 is SGHNT and CDR2 is YYREEE (reference sequence). The V end lost 3 bases, the J end lost 0 bases, and 7 bases lay between the germline ends. The CDR3 loop reads CASSSRGSYEQYF. The CDR3 coding sequence is TGTGCCAGCAGCTCCCGGGGCTCCTACGAGCAGTACTTC.

The chain couples TRBV5-4 to TRBJ2-5; a possible D gene is TRBD1 (7 bases). Germline CDR1 is SGHNT and CDR2 is YYREEE (reference sequence). The CDR3 consists of 19 residues. Trimming cost V 0 bases and J 4 bases, with 25 bases left between them. The CDR3 coding sequence is TGTGCCAGCAGCTTGGTTACCTTTAGCGGCAGACAGGGAGGAGAGACCCAGTACTTC. This gives the protein CASSLVTFSGRQGGETQYF. Full variable domain (outside the CDR3, taken from reference TRBV5-4 and TRBJ2-5): ETGVTQSPTHLIKTRGQQVTLRCSSQSGHNTVSWYQQALGQGPQFIFQYYREEENGRGNFPPRFSGLQFPNYSSELNVNALELDDSALYLCASSLVTFSGRQGGETQYFGPGTRLLVL.

This clone appeared once. The chain combines TRBV4-1 with TRBJ1-4; D uncertain. Germline V gene data show CDR1 as MGHRA and CDR2 as YSYEKL. The CDR3 is 17 amino acids. V was cut by 0 bases and J by 5 bases, with 16 bases left in between. For the CDR3, the DNA is TGCGCCAGCAGCCAAGATGTAGCCACGCTAACCAATGAAAAACTGTTTTTT. As protein: CASSQDVATLTNEKLFF.

This clone was seen just once. The V call is TRBV5-1, the J call TRBJ2-2; D gene ambiguous. The CDR3 extends over 14 amino acids. Trimming pared 0 bases from V and 7 bases from J, leaving 10 bases between. Germline V CDR1 and CDR2: SGHRS, YFSETQ. The CDR3 bases are TGCGCCAGCAGCTTGGCGTTCGACAACGGGGAGCTGTTTTTT. Its translation is CASSLAFDNGELFF.

The CDR3, as DNA: TGTGCCAGCAGTGTGACAGCCCGTAGGGCTTATAGCAATCAGCCCCAGCATTTT. It translates to CASSVTARRAYSNQPQHF. The gene calls are TRBV6-1 and TRBJ1-5, with D possibly TRBD1 on 5 matching bases. V was cut by 4 bases and J by 0 bases, with 19 bases left in between. CDR3 length equals 18 residues. Germline lookup yields CDR1 MNHNS and CDR2 SASEGT.